This is a list of T cell receptor beta chains from one sample in a study of T cells after posttransplantation cyclophosphamide. Only in-frame clones appear in the TCRdb table, and some are missing; sequencing was by immunoSEQ multiplex PCR. The table shows under 15,000 clones, with over 80% occurring only once. The specimen was memory CD4+ T cells sorted from PBMCs. Source of these receptors: a man aged 45-60 years in good health, CMV-negative, and a related stem cell transplant donor. CDR3s include the opening cysteine and the closing phenylalanine or tryptophan. Fields, in order: J gene, clone size, V gene, D gene, CDR3 protein, CDR3 DNA. D genes are given only for firm matches. For some rows the clone size is stated as once, few or many, or as a class when expanded; others skip it.

TRBJ2-1 - TRBV7-2 TRBD1 CASSAGTAHNEQFF TGTGCCAGCAGCGCCGGGACAGCCCACAATGAGCAGTTCTTC
TRBJ1-1 - TRBV5-8 - CASSLVRGTEAFF TGTGCCAGCAGCTTGGTAAGGGGCACTGAAGCTTTCTTT
TRBJ2-7 - TRBV4-1 - CASSRILEGTGSSYEQYF TGCGCCAGCAGCCGCATCCTTGAGGGAACAGGGAGCTCCTACGAGCAGTACTTC
TRBJ1-1 - TRBV19 TRBD1 CASSTQGDDTEAFF TGTGCCAGTAGTACCCAGGGGGACGACACTGAAGCTTTCTTT
TRBJ1-2 - TRBV6-5 - CASSYLPPGRGYGYTF TGTGCCAGCAGTTACTTACCCCCGGGGAGGGGCTATGGCTACACCTTC
TRBJ1-5 - TRBV18 TRBD1 CASSPRAGQGMDQPQHF TGTGCCAGCTCACCACGTGCGGGACAGGGGATGGATCAGCCCCAGCATTTT
TRBJ1-6 - TRBV7-9 TRBD1 CASSRTGGAGSPLHF TGTGCCAGCAGTAGGACAGGGGGCGCGGGTTCACCCCTCCACTTT
TRBJ2-3 few TRBV7-9 TRBD1 CASSLAFRDSYTDTQYF TGTGCCAGCAGCTTAGCTTTCCGGGACAGCTACACAGATACGCAGTATTTT
TRBJ2-2 - TRBV29-1 TRBD1 CSARQGAANTGELFF TGCAGCGCCCGACAGGGGGCCGCGAACACCGGGGAGCTGTTTTTT
TRBJ2-5 once TRBV7-8 TRBD2 CASSPPRREGETQYF TGTGCCAGCAGCCCCCCCCGGCGGGAGGGAGAGACCCAGTACTTC
TRBJ2-3 - TRBV2 TRBD2 CASSGGRTSGGDTQYF TGTGCCAGCAGTGGAGGAAGGACTAGCGGGGGAGATACGCAGTATTTT
TRBJ1-4 - TRBV28 - CASTLLRVGNEKLFF TGTGCCAGCACCTTACTCAGGGTGGGGAATGAAAAACTGTTTTTT
TRBJ2-5 once TRBV5-1 - CASSWGEVGQETQYF TGCGCCAGCAGCTGGGGGGAGGTAGGACAAGAGACCCAGTACTTC
TRBJ1-1 - TRBV6-6 TRBD1 CASRDRGGNTEAFF TGTGCCAGCAGAGACAGGGGTGGGAACACTGAAGCTTTCTTT
TRBJ1-1 once TRBV20-1 - CSASYRVGAFF TGCAGTGCTTCTTACAGGGTTGGAGCTTTCTTT
TRBJ2-1 - TRBV7-3 TRBD2 CASSSGGAYNEQFF TGTGCCAGCAGCTCCGGGGGGGCCTACAATGAGCAGTTCTTC
TRBJ1-6 - TRBV5-4 TRBD1 CASSSGEGAYSPLHF TGTGCCAGCAGCTCAGGAGAGGGGGCTTATTCACCCCTCCACTTT
TRBJ2-7 once TRBV5-1 TRBD2 CASRPAGGYEQYF TGCGCCAGCAGGCCAGCGGGAGGATACGAGCAGTACTTC
TRBJ2-3 - TRBV10-3 - CASTGRSGTDTQYF TGTGCCTCAACGGGAAGAAGTGGCACAGATACGCAGTATTTT
TRBJ2-3 - TRBV6-1 - CASSEPGTDTQYF TGTGCCAGCAGTGAACCCGGCACAGATACGCAGTATTTT
TRBJ2-3 - TRBV29-1 - CSASTDTQYF TGCAGCGCATCAACAGATACGCAGTATTTT
TRBJ1-6 - TRBV5-4 - CASSLGQGLSSPLHF TGTGCCAGCAGCTTGGGCCAGGGTTTGAGCTCACCCCTCCACTTT
TRBJ1-4 few TRBV5-8 - CASSLAEGRRLFF TGTGCCAGCAGCTTGGCCGAAGGGAGGCGACTGTTTTTT
TRBJ2-3 - TRBV9 - CASSVASTDTQYF TGTGCCAGCAGCGTAGCGTCGACAGATACGCAGTATTTT
TRBJ1-3 few TRBV4-3 TRBD1 CASSQDYGTGFLTIYF TGCGCCAGCAGCCAAGATTACGGGACAGGGTTCCTCACCATATATTTT
TRBJ2-1 - TRBV6-1 TRBD2 CASASLAGHNEQFF TGTGCCTCTGCTTCCCTAGCGGGGCACAATGAGCAGTTCTTC
TRBJ2-3 few TRBV7-9 TRBD2 CASSRGTSGRTDTQYF TGTGCCAGCAGCCGAGGGACTAGCGGGAGGACAGATACGCAGTATTTT
TRBJ2-1 few TRBV6-6 TRBD1 CASRSDRGYEQFF TGTGCCAGCAGATCGGACAGGGGGTACGAGCAGTTCTTC
TRBJ2-5 once TRBV6-6 TRBD1 CASSYTGTGGETQYF TGTGCCAGCAGTTATACCGGGACAGGAGGAGAGACCCAGTACTTC
TRBJ2-5 once TRBV6-1 - CASSETGRLGTQYF TGTGCCAGCAGTGAAACAGGGCGACTTGGGACCCAGTACTTC
TRBJ2-1 - TRBV5-8 - CASSAARQSSSYNEQFF TGTGCCAGCAGCGCGGCACGACAGAGCAGCTCCTACAATGAGCAGTTCTTC
TRBJ1-2 - TRBV4-3 TRBD1 CASSQDPTGGDGYTF TGCGCCAGCAGCCAAGATCCGACAGGGGGTGATGGCTACACCTTC
TRBJ2-2 - TRBV4-1 - CASSPRFTGEAPGELFF TGCGCCAGCAGCCCCAGATTTACGGGGGAGGCCCCCGGGGAGCTGTTTTTT
TRBJ2-5 - TRBV2 TRBD2 CASAGVLAGAPETQYF TGTGCCAGCGCGGGGGTACTAGCGGGAGCGCCCGAGACCCAGTACTTC
TRBJ2-7 - TRBV19 TRBD2 CASSIGGYEQYF TGTGCCAGTAGTATCGGGGGGTACGAGCAGTACTTC
TRBJ1-4 - TRBV15 - CATSRSRTAGNEKLFF TGTGCCACCAGCAGATCTAGGACAGCGGGGAATGAAAAACTGTTTTTT